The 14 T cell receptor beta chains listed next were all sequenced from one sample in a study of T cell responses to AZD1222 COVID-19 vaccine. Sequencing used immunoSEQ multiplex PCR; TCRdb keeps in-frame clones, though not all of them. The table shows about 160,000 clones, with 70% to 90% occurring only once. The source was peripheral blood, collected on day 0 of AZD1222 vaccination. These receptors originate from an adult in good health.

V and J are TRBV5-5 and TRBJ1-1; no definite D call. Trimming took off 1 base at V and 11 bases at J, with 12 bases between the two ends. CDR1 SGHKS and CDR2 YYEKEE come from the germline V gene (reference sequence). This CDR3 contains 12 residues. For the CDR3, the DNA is TGTGCCAGCAGCTTGAAGCGAGGGTTGGCTTTCTTT. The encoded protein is CASSLKRGLAFF.

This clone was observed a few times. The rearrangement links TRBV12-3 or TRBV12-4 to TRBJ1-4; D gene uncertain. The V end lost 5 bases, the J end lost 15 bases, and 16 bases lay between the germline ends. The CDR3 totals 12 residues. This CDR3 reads CASSRPRGGMFF. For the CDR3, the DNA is TGTGCCAGCAGTAGACCCCGGGGAGGGATGTTTTTT.

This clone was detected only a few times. CDR3 region: CASSHDSYGYTF. The CDR3 DNA reads TGTGCCAGCAGTCATGACAGCTATGGCTACACCTTC. V usage is TRBV5-4 and J usage is TRBJ1-2; possible D gene TRBD1, 5 bases. The V end lost 5 bases, the J end lost 4 bases, and 9 bases lay between the germline ends. Germline V CDR1 and CDR2: SGHNT, YYREEE (reference sequence). The CDR3 sequence is 12 residues long.

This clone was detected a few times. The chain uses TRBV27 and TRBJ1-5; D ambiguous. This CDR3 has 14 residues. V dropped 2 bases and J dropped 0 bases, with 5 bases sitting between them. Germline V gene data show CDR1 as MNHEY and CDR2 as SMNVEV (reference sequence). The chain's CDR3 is CASSLHVSNQPQHF. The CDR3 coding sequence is TGTGCCAGCAGTTTACATGTTAGCAATCAGCCCCAGCATTTT.

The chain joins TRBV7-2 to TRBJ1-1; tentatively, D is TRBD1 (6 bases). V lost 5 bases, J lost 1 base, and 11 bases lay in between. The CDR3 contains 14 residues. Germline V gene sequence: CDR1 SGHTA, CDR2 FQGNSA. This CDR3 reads CASSGRQANTEAFF. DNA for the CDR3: TGTGCCAGCAGCGGCAGACAGGCGAACACTGAAGCTTTCTTT.

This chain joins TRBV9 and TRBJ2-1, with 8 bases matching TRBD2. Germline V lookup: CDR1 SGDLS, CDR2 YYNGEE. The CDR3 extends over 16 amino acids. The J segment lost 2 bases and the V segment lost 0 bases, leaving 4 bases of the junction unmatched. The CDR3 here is CASSVVSGRTYNEQFF. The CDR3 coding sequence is TGTGCCAGCAGCGTAGTAAGCGGGAGAACCTACAATGAGCAGTTCTTC.

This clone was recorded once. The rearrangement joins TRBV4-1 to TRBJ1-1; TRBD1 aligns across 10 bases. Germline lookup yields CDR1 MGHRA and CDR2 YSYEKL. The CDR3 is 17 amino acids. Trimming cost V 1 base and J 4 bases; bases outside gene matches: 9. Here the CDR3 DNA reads TGCGCCAGCAGCCAAGGCCGGACAGGGGGTGGGGGCACTGAAGCTTTCTTT. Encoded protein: CASSQGRTGGGGTEAFF.

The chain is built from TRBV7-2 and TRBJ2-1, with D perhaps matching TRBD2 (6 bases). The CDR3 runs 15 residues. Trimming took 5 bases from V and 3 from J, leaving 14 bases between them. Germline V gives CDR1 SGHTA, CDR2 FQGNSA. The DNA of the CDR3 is TGTGCCAGCAGCCCTGGAGGGAGTCTCTACAATGAGCAGTTCTTC. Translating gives CASSPGGSLYNEQFF. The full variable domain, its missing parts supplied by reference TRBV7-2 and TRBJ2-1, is GAGVSQSPSNKVTEKGKDVELRCDPISGHTALYWYRQSLGQGLEFLIYFQGNSAPDKSGLPSDRFSAERTGGSVSTLTIQRTQQEDSAVYLCASSPGGSLYNEQFFGPGTRLTVL.

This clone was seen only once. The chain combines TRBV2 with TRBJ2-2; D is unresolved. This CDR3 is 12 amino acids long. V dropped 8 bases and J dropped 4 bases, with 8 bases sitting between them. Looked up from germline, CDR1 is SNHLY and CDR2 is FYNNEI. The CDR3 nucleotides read TGTGCCAGCTCGGACCCCACCGGGGAGCTGTTTTTT. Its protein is CASSDPTGELFF.

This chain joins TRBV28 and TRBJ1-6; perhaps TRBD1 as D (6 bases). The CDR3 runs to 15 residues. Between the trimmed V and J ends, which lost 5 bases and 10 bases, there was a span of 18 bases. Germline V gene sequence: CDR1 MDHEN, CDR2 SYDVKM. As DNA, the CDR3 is TGTGCCAGCAGTCCCCGAGGCAGGGGAGCATCACCCCTCCACTTT. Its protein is CASSPRGRGASPLHF.

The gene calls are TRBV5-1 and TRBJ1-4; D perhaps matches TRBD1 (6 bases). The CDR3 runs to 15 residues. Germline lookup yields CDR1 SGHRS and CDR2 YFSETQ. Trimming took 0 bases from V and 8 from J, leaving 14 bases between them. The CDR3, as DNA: TGCGCCAGCAGCTTGGGCAACAGGGTCGGGGAAAAACTGTTTTTT. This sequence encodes CASSLGNRVGEKLFF.

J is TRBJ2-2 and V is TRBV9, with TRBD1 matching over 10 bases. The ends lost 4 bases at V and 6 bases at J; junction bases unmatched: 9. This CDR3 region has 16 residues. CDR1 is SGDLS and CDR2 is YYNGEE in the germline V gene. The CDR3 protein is CASSSGGTGVPGELFF. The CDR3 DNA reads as TGTGCCAGCAGCTCTGGGGGGACAGGGGTTCCCGGGGAGCTGTTTTTT.

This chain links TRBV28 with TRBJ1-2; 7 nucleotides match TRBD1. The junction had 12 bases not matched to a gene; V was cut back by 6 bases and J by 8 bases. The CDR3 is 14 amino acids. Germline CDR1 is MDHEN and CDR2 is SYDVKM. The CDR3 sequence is CASSPGQALRGYTF. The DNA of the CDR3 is TGTGCCAGCAGCCCTGGACAGGCCCTGAGAGGCTACACCTTC.

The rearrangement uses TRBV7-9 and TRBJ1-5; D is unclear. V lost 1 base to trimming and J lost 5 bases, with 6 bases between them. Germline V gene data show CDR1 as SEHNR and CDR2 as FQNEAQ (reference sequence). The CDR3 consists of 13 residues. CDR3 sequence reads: CASSLDNYQPQHF. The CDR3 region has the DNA TGTGCCAGCAGCTTAGACAACTATCAGCCCCAGCATTTT.